This TCR beta chain derives from a study of Graves' ophthalmopathy and Graves' hyperthyroidism. Study as a whole: The term stable hyperthyroidism indicated an absence of ophthalmopathy within 18 months of follow-up. Study-level results: Most clonotypes expanded in thyroid above 0.001 frequency were present in blood too.

Clinical symptoms, serum thyroxine, TRAb, thyroid ultrasound and orbital computed tomography determined diagnosis. Germline V CDR1 and CDR2: MNHEY, SVGEGT. This CDR3 spans 13 amino acids. V dropped 8 bases and J dropped 5 bases, with 12 bases sitting between them. In the case of this clonotype: The antigen is undetermined.

Investigators amplified TCR beta CDR3 regions from RNA transcripts. Second-round multiplex PCR came after a first-round RT-PCR that employed HTBI primers. TCRdb itself ran the multiplex PCR reads through MiXCR, one entry per CDR3 protein. The sample includes about 1.1 million distinct CDR3 sequences, 35% to 40% of them seen just once. The sequence derives from an adult man with Graves' hyperthyroidism. This sequence joins TRBV6-2 or TRBV6-3 and TRBJ2-2, with a weak D call TRBD2 (6 bases). Specimen: peripheral blood or thyroid tissue (not recorded which). This chain's CDR3 is CASSREETGELFF. The DNA for the CDR3 is TGTGCCAGCTCGAGGGAGGAGACCGGGGAGCTGTTTTTT.